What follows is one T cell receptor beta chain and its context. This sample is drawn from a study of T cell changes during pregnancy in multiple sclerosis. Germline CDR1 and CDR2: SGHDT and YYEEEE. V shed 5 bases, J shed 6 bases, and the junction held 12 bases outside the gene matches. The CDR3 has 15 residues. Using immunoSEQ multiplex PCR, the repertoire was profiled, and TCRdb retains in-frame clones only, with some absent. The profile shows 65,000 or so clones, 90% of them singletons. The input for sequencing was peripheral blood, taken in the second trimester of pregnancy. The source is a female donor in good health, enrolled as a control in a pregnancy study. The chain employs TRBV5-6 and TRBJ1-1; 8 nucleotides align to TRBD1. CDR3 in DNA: TGTGCCAGCAGTTTGCCCGGGACAGGTACGTCTGAAGCTTTCTTT. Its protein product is CASSLPGTGTSEAFF. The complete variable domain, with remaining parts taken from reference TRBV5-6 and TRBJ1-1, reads DAGVTQSPTHLIKTRGQQVTLRCSPKSGHDTVSWYQQALGQGPQFIFQYYEEEERQRGNFPDRFSGHQFPNYSSELNVNALLLGDSALYLCASSLPGTGTSEAFFGQGTRLTVV.